Presented here are 2 T cell receptor beta chains from one specimen sequenced in a study of T-cell reconstitution after alpha-beta-depleted transplantation in children. Researchers prepared the TCRbeta library using unique molecular identifiers, the study reports. Each CDR3 protein is one row after TCRdb ran MiXCR on the PCR reads. The sample contains 350,000 to 400,000 distinct CDR3 sequences, around 20% of which appear only once. This sample comprised PBMCs from the stem cell graft donor, obtained from the stem cell graft. The receptors originated from a human donor who donated a stem cell graft to a child with acute myeloid leukemia.

This clonotype was counted a few times. The rearrangement uses TRBV6-1 and TRBJ2-3, with a weak D call TRBD1 (6 bases). The germline CDR1 and CDR2 sequences are MNHNS and SASEGT. This CDR3 spans 15 amino acids. The germline V and J ends were trimmed by 6 bases and 0 bases, with 13 bases remaining between them. The CDR3 spells CASRPGHSSTDTQYF. The DNA for the CDR3 is TGTGCCAGCAGACCGGGACATTCTAGCACAGATACGCAGTATTTT.

This clonotype was detected only a few times. V is TRBV3-1 and J is TRBJ2-1, with D tentatively TRBD2 (5 bases). CDR3 length equals 14 residues. Germline loops: CDR1 LGHDT, CDR2 YNNKEL (reference sequence). V lost 3 bases, J lost 11 bases, and 17 bases lay in between. The CDR3 reads CASSQVRSGAQQFF. The CDR3 DNA reads as TGTGCCAGCAGCCAGGTGAGAAGCGGAGCCCAGCAGTTCTTC.